The T cell receptor (beta chain) under discussion was sequenced for a study of OX40 agonist ivuxolimab in advanced cancers. Germline assignment: CDR1 SEHNR and CDR2 FQNEAQ (reference sequence). The V end lost 4 bases, the J end lost 0 bases, and 12 bases lay between the germline ends. The CDR3 is 15 amino acids. Whole-study results and caveats: At doses 0.1 to 3.0 mg/kg, CD4+ and CD8+ clones expanded.

This clone was counted a single time. Its antigen is currently unknown. Clones were sequenced by immunoSEQ multiplex PCR, and TCRdb holds only the in-frame ones, with some missing. The sample shows fewer than 100,000 clones, 65% to 90% of them seen only once. The receptor's source is an adult with an advanced solid tumor such as melanoma, head and neck, liver or kidney cancer. The sequenced sample was CD4+ or CD8+ T cells sorted from blood, obtained in a trial of the OX40 agonist ivuxolimab. The V and J genes are TRBV7-9 and TRBJ1-1; D is undetermined. CDR3 sequence reads: CASSSPDDLNTEAFF. Here the CDR3 DNA reads TGTGCCAGCAGCTCACCAGACGATCTGAACACTGAAGCTTTCTTT. Looking up the rest from reference TRBV7-9 and TRBJ1-1 gives the full variable domain: DTGVSQNPRHKITKRGQNVTFRCDPISEHNRLYWYRQTLGQGPEFLTYFQNEAQLEKSRLLSDRFSAERPKGSFSTLEIQRTEQGDSAMYLCASSSPDDLNTEAFFGQGTRLTVV.